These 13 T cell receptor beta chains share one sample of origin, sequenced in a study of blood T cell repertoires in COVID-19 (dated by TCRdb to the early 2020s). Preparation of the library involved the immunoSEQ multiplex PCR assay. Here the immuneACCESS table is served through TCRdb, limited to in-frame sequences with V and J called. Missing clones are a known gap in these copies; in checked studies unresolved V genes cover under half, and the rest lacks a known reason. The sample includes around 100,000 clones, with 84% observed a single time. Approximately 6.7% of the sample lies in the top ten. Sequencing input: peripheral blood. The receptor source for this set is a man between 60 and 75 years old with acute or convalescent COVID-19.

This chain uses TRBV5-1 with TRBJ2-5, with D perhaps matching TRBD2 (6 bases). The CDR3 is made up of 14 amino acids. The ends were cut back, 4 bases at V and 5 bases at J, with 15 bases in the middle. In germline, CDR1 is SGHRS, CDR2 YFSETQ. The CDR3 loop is CASSPGTAGETQYF. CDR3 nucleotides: TGCGCCAGCAGCCCCGGGACGGCGGGGGAGACCCAGTACTTC.

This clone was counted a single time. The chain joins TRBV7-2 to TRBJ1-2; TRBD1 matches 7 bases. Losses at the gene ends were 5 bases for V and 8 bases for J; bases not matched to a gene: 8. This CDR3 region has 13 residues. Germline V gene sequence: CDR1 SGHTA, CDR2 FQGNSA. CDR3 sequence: CASSDLGGRGYTF. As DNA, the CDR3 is TGTGCCAGCAGCGACTTAGGGGGCCGGGGCTACACCTTC.

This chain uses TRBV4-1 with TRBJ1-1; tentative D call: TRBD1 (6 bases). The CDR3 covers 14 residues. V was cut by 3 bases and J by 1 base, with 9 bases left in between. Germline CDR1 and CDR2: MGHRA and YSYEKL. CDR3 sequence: CASSQRTANTEAFF. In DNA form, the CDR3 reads TGCGCCAGCAGCCAGAGGACAGCGAACACTGAAGCTTTCTTT.

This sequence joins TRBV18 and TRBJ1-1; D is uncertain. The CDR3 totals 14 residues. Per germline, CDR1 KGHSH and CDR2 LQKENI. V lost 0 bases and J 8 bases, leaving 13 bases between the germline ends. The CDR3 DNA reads TGTGCCAGCTCACCACCTAACCCCTGGCACGAAGCTTTCTTT. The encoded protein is CASSPPNPWHEAFF. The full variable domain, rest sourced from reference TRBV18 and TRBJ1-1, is NAGVMQNPRHLVRRRGQEARLRCSPMKGHSHVYWYRQLPEEGLKFMVYLQKENIIDESGMPKERFSAEFPKEGPSILRIQQVVRGDSAAYFCASSPPNPWHEAFFGQGTRLTVV.

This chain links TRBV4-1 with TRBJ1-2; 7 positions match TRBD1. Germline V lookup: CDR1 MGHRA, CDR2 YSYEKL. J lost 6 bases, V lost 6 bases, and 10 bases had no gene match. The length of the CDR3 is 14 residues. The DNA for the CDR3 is TGCGCCAGCAGGGGATACGGGACAGAAAATGGCTACACCTTC. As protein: CASRGYGTENGYTF.

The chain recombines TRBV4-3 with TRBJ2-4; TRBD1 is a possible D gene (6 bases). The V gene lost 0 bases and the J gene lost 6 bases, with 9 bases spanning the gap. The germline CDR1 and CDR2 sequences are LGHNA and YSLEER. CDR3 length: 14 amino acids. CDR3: CASSQDMDRNIQYF. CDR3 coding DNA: TGCGCCAGCAGCCAAGATATGGACAGAAACATTCAGTACTTC.

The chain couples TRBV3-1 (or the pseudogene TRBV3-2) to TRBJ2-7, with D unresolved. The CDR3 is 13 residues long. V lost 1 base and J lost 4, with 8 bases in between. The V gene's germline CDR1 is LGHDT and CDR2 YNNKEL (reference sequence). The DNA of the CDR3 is TGTGCCAGCAGCCAAGGTGGGCAGTACGAGCAGTACTTC. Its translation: CASSQGGQYEQYF.

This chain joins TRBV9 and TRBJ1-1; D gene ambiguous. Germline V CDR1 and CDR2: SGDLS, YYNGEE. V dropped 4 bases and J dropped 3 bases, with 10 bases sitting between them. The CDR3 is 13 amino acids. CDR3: CASSPISDTEAFF. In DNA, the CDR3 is TGTGCCAGCAGCCCCATTAGCGACACTGAAGCTTTCTTT.

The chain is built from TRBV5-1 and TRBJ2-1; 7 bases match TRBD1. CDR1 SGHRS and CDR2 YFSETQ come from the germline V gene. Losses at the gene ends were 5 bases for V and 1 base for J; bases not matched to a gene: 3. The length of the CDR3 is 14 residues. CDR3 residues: CASSPGQSYNEQFF. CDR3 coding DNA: TGCGCCAGCAGTCCGGGACAGTCCTACAATGAGCAGTTCTTC.

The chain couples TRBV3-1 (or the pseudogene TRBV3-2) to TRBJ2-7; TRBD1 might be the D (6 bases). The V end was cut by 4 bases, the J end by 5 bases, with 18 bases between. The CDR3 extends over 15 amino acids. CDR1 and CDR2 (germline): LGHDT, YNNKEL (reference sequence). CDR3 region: CASSPQPHRVHEQYF. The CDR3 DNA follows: TGTGCCAGCAGCCCGCAACCCCACAGGGTCCACGAGCAGTACTTC.

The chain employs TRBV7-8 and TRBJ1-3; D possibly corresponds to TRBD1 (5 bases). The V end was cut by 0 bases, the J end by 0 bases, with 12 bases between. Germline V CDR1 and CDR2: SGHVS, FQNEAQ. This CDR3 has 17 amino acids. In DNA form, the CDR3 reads TGTGCCAGCAGCTTAGCTAGGGGCGCGAGCTCTGGAAACACCATATATTTT. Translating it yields CASSLARGASSGNTIYF.

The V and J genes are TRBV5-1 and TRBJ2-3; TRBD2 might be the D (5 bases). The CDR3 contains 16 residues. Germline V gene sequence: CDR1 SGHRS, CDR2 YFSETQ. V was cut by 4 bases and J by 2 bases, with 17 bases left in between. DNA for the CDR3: TGCGCCAGCAGCCGTACTTGGGGAGTAAACACAGATACGCAGTATTTT. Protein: CASSRTWGVNTDTQYF.

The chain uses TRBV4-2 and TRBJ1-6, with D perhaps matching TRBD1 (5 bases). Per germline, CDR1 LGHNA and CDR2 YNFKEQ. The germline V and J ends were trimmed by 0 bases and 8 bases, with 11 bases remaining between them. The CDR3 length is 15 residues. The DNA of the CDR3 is TGTGCCAGCAGCCAAGAGGTGACAGCAGATTCACCCCTCCACTTT. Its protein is CASSQEVTADSPLHF.